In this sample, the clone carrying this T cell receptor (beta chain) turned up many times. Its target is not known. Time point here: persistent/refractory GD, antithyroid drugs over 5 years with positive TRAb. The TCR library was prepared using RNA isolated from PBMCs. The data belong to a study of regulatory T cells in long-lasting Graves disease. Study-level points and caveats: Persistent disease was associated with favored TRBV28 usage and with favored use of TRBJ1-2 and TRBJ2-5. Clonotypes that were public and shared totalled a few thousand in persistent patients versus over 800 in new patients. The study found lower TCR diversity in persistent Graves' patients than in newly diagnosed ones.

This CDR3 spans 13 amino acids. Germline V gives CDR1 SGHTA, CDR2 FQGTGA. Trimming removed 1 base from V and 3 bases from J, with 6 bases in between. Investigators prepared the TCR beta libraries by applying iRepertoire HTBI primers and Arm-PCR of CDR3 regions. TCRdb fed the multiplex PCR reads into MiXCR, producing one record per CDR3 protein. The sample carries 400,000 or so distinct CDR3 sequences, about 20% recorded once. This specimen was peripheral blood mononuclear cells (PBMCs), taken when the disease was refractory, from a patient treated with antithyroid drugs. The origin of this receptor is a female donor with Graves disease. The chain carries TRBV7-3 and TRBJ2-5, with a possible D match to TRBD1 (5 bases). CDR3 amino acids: CASSLIREETQYF. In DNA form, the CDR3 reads TGTGCCAGCAGCTTAATCAGGGAAGAGACCCAGTACTTC.